Each of the 23 T cell receptor beta chains below was sequenced from the same sample in a study of radiation and T cells in renal cell carcinoma. Noted time point: blood 2 weeks post-SBRT. Treatment noted: 15 Gy SBRT to primary tumor, nephrectomy 4 weeks later. Method: immunoSEQ multiplex PCR; TCRdb's copy keeps in-frame clones and lacks some. This table holds around 130,000 clones, 70% to 90% found once. The specimen comprised blood, sampled from a patient whose treatment included radiotherapy and nephrectomy. The source is a woman in her fifties or sixties with renal cell carcinoma.

The chain couples TRBV19 to TRBJ1-3, with 8 positions matching TRBD1. The CDR3 is 14 residues long. V was pared by 7 bases and J by 3 bases, with 5 bases of the junction left unmatched. Germline values: CDR1 LNHDA, CDR2 SQIVND (reference sequence). DNA of the CDR3: TGTGCCAGTACCCAGGGGGCTGTTGGAAACACCATATATTTT. Its protein product is CASTQGAVGNTIYF.

This chain joins TRBV28 and TRBJ1-1, with 7 positions matching TRBD1. Germline V lookup: CDR1 MDHEN, CDR2 SYDVKM. After removal of 9 bases from V and 1 base from J, the junction contained 8 bases not matched to a gene. This CDR3 spans 14 amino acids. CDR3 residues: CASPAGQSNTEAFF. The CDR3 coding sequence is TGTGCCAGTCCGGCGGGACAGTCGAACACTGAAGCTTTCTTT.

The chain combines TRBV6-1 with TRBJ2-1; D not certain. CDR1 and CDR2 from the germline V gene are MNHNS and SASEGT. The V end was cut by 7 bases, the J end by 5 bases, with 6 bases between. The CDR3 runs to 11 residues. CDR3 bases: TGTGCCAGCACCCAGGACAATGAGCAGTTCTTC. This codes for CASTQDNEQFF.

This chain links TRBV6-1 with TRBJ1-1, with D possibly being TRBD1 (6 bases). Per the germline V gene, CDR1 is MNHNS and CDR2 is SASEGT. The CDR3 has 15 amino acids. V lost 7 bases, J lost 1 base, and 16 bases lay in between. The DNA of the CDR3 is TGTGCCAGCATCCCCGCGGGACACCCGAACACTGAAGCTTTCTTT. Protein: CASIPAGHPNTEAFF.

The J gene is TRBJ2-7, the V gene TRBV10-1; TRBD1 agrees at 7 bases. Per the germline V gene, CDR1 is WNHNN and CDR2 is SYGVQD (reference sequence). J was trimmed by 0 bases and V by 6 bases; bases with no gene match: 8. The CDR3 runs 15 residues. CDR3 DNA sequence: TGCGCCAGCAGGACGACAGGGTATCACTCCTACGAGCAGTACTTC. Translating it yields CASRTTGYHSYEQYF.

The chain carries TRBV11-2 and TRBJ1-6; no clear D gene. Trimming removed 0 bases at V and 8 bases at J, with 8 bases between. The CDR3 is made up of 14 amino acids. Germline V lookup: CDR1 SGHAT, CDR2 FQNNGV. In nucleotides, the CDR3 is TGTGCCAGCAGCTTAGAGGGTTGGGATTCACCCCTCCACTTT. Amino acid sequence: CASSLEGWDSPLHF.

This chain joins TRBV5-6 and TRBJ2-7, with TRBD2 matching over 7 bases. The V and J ends lost 5 bases and 7 bases, in that order; junction bases with no gene match: 12. Germline V lookup: CDR1 SGHDT, CDR2 YYEEEE. The CDR3 is 14 residues long. Written as DNA, the CDR3 is TGTGCCAGCAGAGCGGGACTACTCTTGGGGGAGCAGTACTTC. Residues: CASRAGLLLGEQYF.

J is TRBJ2-1 and V is TRBV27, with 12 bases matching TRBD2. Germline trimming cut 6 bases from V and 7 bases from J; bases unmatched to any gene: 10. Germline V lookup: CDR1 MNHEY, CDR2 SMNVEV (reference sequence). This CDR3 spans 16 amino acids. CDR3 nucleotides: TGTGCCAGCAGGAGGGATAGGCTAGCGGGAGGGAATGAGCAGTTCTTC. The encoded protein is CASRRDRLAGGNEQFF.

The rearrangement joins TRBV19 to TRBJ1-5; no firm D call. The length of the CDR3 is 17 residues. Trimming removed 0 bases from V and 3 bases from J, with 15 bases in between. Germline loops: CDR1 LNHDA, CDR2 SQIVND (reference sequence). In DNA form, the CDR3 reads TGTGCCAGTAGTATAGATCAAGGGAAGGCAGACAATCAGCCCCAGCATTTT. Encoded protein: CASSIDQGKADNQPQHF.

This clone came up a few times. V and J are TRBV29-1 and TRBJ1-1; 7 nucleotides align to TRBD1. The germline gives CDR1 SQVTM, CDR2 ANQGSEA. The CDR3 length is 13 residues. Trimming at V came to 7 bases and at J to 6 bases, leaving 11 bases not matched to a gene. Written as DNA, the CDR3 is TGCAGCGCCCAGAATGCAGGGGGTGCTGAAGCTTTCTTT. Translating it yields CSAQNAGGAEAFF.

J is TRBJ1-1 and V is TRBV2; 11 positions match TRBD1. This CDR3 is 15 amino acids long. J lost 3 bases, V lost 1 base, and 1 base had no gene match. Germline V lookup: CDR1 SNHLY, CDR2 FYNNEI. The CDR3 bases are TGTGCCAGCAGTGAAGGGACAGGGGGCTACACTGAAGCTTTCTTT. Translating it yields CASSEGTGGYTEAFF.

The chain links TRBV5-1 to TRBJ2-1; no definite D call. The CDR3 length is 16 residues. V was trimmed by 1 base and J by 2 bases, leaving 13 bases between them. Germline V gene data show CDR1 as SGHRS and CDR2 as YFSETQ. CDR3 nucleotide sequence: TGCGCCAGCAGCTTGACCTCTCCTCCCACCTACAATGAGCAGTTCTTC. Translation gives CASSLTSPPTYNEQFF.

This clone has more than one count but fewer than ten. The rearrangement uses TRBV29-1 and TRBJ1-1; D perhaps matches TRBD1 (5 bases). Germline CDR1 reads SQVTM; CDR2 reads ANQGSEA. V was clipped by 6 bases and J by 7 bases, with 21 bases between them. This CDR3 comprises 14 residues. The DNA for the CDR3 is TGCAGCGTCGACCATTCCGGGGGTATTAGTGAAGCTTTCTTT. This sequence encodes CSVDHSGGISEAFF.

This clone was counted once. This chain uses TRBV27 with TRBJ2-7; TRBD1 is a possible D gene (6 bases). From germline, CDR1 is MNHEY and CDR2 SMNVEV (reference sequence). The CDR3 contains 18 residues. V was shortened by 6 bases and J by 2 bases, with 26 bases between the two germline ends. The CDR3 protein is CASSPTGPTGLSAYEQYF. CDR3 nucleotide sequence: TGTGCCAGCAGCCCTACAGGCCCGACAGGCCTCTCCGCCTACGAGCAGTACTTC.

The V and J genes are TRBV4-3 and TRBJ2-3, with D perhaps matching TRBD1 or TRBD2 (5 bases each). Looked up from germline, CDR1 is LGHNA and CDR2 is YSLEER. CDR3 length: 13 residues. Trimming left V 0 bases short and J 15 bases short, with 16 bases between. CDR3 sequence: CASSQDSGTGLYF. The CDR3 DNA reads as TGCGCCAGCAGCCAAGATTCGGGGACCGGGTTATATTTT.

The chain employs TRBV28 and TRBJ2-4, with D uncertain. This CDR3 is built from 15 residues. V was pared by 3 bases and J by 6 bases, with 15 bases between. Germline CDR1 and CDR2: MDHEN and SYDVKM. The chain's CDR3 is CASSFLLIPGNIQYF. CDR3 coding DNA: TGTGCCAGCAGTTTCCTTTTGATTCCCGGAAACATTCAGTACTTC. The full variable domain, its missing parts supplied by reference TRBV28 and TRBJ2-4, is DVKVTQSSRYLVKRTGEKVFLECVQDMDHENMFWYRQDPGLGLRLIYFSYDVKMKEKGDIPEGYSVSREKKERFSLILESASTNQTSMYLCASSFLLIPGNIQYFGAGTRLSVL.

The chain has TRBV28 and TRBJ2-7, with 9 bases matching TRBD1. J was trimmed by 1 base and V by 5 bases; bases with no gene match: 9. The CDR3 consists of 16 residues. From germline, CDR1 is MDHEN and CDR2 SYDVKM. This chain's CDR3 is CASSPELGQGSYEQYF. In DNA form, the CDR3 reads TGTGCCAGCAGTCCCGAATTAGGACAGGGGTCCTACGAGCAGTACTTC.

The chain carries TRBV7-9 and TRBJ2-1; D is uncertain. CDR3 size: 16 residues. The V gene lost 0 bases and the J gene lost 0 bases, with 9 bases spanning the gap. In germline, CDR1 is SEHNR, CDR2 FQNEAQ (reference sequence). The CDR3 loop is CASSLASRGSYNEQFF. The CDR3 nucleotides read TGTGCCAGCAGCTTAGCGTCCAGAGGCTCCTACAATGAGCAGTTCTTC.

This chain joins TRBV19 and TRBJ1-2; 7 nucleotides agree with TRBD1. CDR3 length: 14 amino acids. CDR1 and CDR2 from the germline V gene are LNHDA and SQIVND (reference sequence). V shed 4 bases and J 2 bases; nucleotides not matched to a gene: 4. The CDR3 DNA reads TGTGCCAGTAGTAAGGGACAGCTAAACTATGGCTACACCTTC. This codes for CASSKGQLNYGYTF.

V gene TRBV5-1 combines with J gene TRBJ2-7; 7 bases are a match to TRBD1. Looked up from germline, CDR1 is SGHRS and CDR2 is YFSETQ. V lost 4 bases and J lost 0; bases outside the gene matches: 4. This CDR3 is built from 14 residues. CDR3 coding DNA: TGCGCCAGCAGCCCCTGGGACAGCTCCTACGAGCAGTACTTC. Its protein is CASSPWDSSYEQYF.

V is TRBV10-3 and J is TRBJ1-5; the match to TRBD1 covers 9 bases. Germline V gives CDR1 ENHRY, CDR2 SYGVKD. The CDR3 extends over 15 amino acids. After removal of 3 bases from V and 7 bases from J, the junction contained 7 bases not matched to a gene. CDR3 residues: CAISEQQGAGQPQHF. Here the CDR3 DNA reads TGTGCCATCAGTGAACAACAGGGGGCAGGACAGCCCCAGCATTTT.

The chain carries TRBV19 and TRBJ1-5, with D hard to call. Germline CDR1 reads LNHDA; CDR2 reads SQIVND (reference sequence). This CDR3 has 15 amino acids. The ends were cut back, 3 bases at V and 6 bases at J, with 15 bases in the middle. The DNA for the CDR3 is TGTGCCAGTAGTATGGAGGCTTCGGGATCTCAGCCCCAGCATTTT. Translated: CASSMEASGSQPQHF.

The V gene is TRBV9, the J gene TRBJ2-3; TRBD2 aligns across 11 bases. The CDR3 length is 16 residues. V lost 3 bases to trimming and J lost 6 bases; unmatched junction nucleotides: 9. Per germline, CDR1 SGDLS and CDR2 YYNGEE. CDR3 coding DNA: TGTGCCAGCAGCGAAGATAGCGGGAGGGCCTCGGATACGCAGTATTTT. Amino acid sequence: CASSEDSGRASDTQYF.